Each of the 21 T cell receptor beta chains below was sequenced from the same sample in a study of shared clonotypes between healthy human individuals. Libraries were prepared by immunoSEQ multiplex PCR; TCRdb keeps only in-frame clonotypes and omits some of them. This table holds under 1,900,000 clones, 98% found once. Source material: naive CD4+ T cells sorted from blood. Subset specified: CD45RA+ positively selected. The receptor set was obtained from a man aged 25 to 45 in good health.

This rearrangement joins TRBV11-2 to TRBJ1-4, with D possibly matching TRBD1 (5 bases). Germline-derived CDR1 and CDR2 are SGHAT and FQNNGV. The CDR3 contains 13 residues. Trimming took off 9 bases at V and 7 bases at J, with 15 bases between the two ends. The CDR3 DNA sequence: TGTGCCAGTCGTCTCGGGGCGAGTGAAAAACTGTTTTTT. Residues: CASRLGASEKLFF.

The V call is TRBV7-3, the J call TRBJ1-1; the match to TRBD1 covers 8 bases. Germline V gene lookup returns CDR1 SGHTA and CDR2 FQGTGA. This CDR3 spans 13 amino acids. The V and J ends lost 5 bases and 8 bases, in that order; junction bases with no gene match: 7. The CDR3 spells CASSPQGTGEAFF. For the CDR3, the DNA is TGTGCCAGCAGCCCTCAAGGGACAGGAGAAGCTTTCTTT.

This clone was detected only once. As DNA, the CDR3 is TGCGCCAGCAGCTCCCTACCCGTACACCTTACCTACGAGCAGTACTTC. It yields the protein CASSSLPVHLTYEQYF. The V call is TRBV5-1, the J call TRBJ2-7; D gene ambiguous. Between the trimmed V and J ends, which lost 3 bases and 2 bases, there was a span of 18 bases. The germline V gene has CDR1 SGHRS and CDR2 YFSETQ. The CDR3 is made up of 16 amino acids.

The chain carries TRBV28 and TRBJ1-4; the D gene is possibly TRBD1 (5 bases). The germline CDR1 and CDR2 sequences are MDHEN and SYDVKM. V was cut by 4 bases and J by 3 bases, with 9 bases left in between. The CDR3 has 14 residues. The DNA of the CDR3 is TGTGCCAGCAGTTACGGGGCCGCTAATGAAAAACTGTTTTTT. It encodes CASSYGAANEKLFF.

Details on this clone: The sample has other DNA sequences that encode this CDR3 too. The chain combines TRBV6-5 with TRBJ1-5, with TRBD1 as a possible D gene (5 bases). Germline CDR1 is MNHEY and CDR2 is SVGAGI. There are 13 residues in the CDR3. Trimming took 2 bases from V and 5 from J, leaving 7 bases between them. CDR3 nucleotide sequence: TGTGCCAGCAGTTACCTGGGGGATCAGCCCCAGCATTTT. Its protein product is CASSYLGDQPQHF.

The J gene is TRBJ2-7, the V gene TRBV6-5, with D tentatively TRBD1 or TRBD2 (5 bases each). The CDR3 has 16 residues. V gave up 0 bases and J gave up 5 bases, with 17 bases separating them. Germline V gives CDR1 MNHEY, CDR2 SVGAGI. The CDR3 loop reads CASSYSGTLVGDEQYF. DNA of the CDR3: TGTGCCAGCAGTTACTCCGGGACCCTCGTAGGCGACGAGCAGTACTTC.

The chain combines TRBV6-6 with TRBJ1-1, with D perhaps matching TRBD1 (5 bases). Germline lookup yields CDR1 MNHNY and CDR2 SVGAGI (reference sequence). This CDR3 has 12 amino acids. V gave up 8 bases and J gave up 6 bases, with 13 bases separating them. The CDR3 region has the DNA TGTGCCAGCCGGGGGACCCAGGCTGAAGCTTTCTTT. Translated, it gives CASRGTQAEAFF.

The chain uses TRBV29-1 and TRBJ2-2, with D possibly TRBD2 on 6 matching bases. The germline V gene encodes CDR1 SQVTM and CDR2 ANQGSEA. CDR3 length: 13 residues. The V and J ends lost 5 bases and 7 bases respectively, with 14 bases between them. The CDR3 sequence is CSVPGGTDGELFF. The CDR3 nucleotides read TGCAGCGTTCCCGGGGGTACGGACGGGGAGCTGTTTTTT.

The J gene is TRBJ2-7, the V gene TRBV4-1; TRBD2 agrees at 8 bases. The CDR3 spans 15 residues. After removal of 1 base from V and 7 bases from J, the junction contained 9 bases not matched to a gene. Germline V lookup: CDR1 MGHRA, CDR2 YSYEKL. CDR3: CASSQVAGGLGEQYF. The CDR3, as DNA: TGCGCCAGCAGCCAAGTTGCGGGAGGTCTAGGGGAGCAGTACTTC.

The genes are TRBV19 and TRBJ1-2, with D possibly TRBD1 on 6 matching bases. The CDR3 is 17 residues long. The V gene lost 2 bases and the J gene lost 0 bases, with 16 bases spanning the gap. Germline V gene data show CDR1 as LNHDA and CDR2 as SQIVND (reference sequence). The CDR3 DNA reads TGTGCCAGTAGTATAAATTCGGGACACGGACCTAACTATGGCTACACCTTC. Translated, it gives CASSINSGHGPNYGYTF.

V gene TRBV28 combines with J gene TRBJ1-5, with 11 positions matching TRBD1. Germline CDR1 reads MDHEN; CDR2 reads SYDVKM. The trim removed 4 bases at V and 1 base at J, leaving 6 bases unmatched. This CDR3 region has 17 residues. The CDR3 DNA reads TGTGCCAGCAGTTCGGACAGGGGGCACCGGAGCAATCAGCCCCAGCATTTT. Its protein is CASSSDRGHRSNQPQHF.

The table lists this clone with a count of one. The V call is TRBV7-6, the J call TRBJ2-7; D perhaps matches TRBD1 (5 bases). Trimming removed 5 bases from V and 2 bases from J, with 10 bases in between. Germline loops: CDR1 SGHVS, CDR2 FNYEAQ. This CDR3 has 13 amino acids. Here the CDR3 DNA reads TGTGCCAGCAGCCCCCCAGGGACCTACGAGCAGTACTTC. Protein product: CASSPPGTYEQYF.

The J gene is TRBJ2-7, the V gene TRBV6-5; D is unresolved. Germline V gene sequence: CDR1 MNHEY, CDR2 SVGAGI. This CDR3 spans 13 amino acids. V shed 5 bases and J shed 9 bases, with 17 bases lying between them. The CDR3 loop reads CASSPDRNDGQYF. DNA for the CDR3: TGTGCCAGCAGTCCGGACCGCAATGACGGGCAGTACTTC.

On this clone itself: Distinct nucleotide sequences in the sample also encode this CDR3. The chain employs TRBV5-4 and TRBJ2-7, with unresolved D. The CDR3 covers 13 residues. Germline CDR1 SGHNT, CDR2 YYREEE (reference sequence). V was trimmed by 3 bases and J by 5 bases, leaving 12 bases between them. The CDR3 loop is CASSSPSRDEQYF. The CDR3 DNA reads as TGTGCCAGCAGCTCCCCGTCCCGGGACGAGCAGTACTTC.

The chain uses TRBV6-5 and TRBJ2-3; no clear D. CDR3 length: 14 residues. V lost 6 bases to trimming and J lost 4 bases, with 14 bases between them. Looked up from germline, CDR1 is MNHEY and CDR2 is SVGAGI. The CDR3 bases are TGTGCCAGCAGCCGATTCGGTTCGGCAGATACGCAGTATTTT. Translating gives CASSRFGSADTQYF.

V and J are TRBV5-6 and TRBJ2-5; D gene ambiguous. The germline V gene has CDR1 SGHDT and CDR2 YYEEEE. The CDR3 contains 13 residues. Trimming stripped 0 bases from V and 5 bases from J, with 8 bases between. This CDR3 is CASSLANVETQYF. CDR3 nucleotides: TGTGCCAGCAGCTTGGCCAACGTGGAGACCCAGTACTTC.

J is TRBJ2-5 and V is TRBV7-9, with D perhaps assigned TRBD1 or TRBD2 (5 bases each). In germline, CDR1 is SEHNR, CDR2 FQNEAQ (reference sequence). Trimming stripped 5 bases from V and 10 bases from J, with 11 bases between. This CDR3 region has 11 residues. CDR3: CASSGTSNQYF. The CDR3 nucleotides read TGTGCCAGCAGCGGGACCAGTAACCAGTACTTC.

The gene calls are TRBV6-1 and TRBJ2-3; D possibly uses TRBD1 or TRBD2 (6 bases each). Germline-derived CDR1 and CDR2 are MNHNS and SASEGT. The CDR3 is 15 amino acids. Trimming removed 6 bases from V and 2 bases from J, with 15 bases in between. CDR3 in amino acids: CASRMGGHPTDTQYF. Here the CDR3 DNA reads TGTGCCAGCAGGATGGGGGGACATCCCACAGATACGCAGTATTTT.

The CDR3 DNA sequence: TGCGCCAGCAGTGAGTCTCGGGGGCTAACCCACGAGCAGTACTTC. This encodes CASSESRGLTHEQYF. The chain combines TRBV10-1 with TRBJ2-7; possibly TRBD1 or TRBD2 for D (6 bases each). The V end lost 0 bases, the J end lost 5 bases, and 14 bases lay between the germline ends. The CDR3 contains 15 residues. From germline, CDR1 is WNHNN and CDR2 SYGVQD (reference sequence).

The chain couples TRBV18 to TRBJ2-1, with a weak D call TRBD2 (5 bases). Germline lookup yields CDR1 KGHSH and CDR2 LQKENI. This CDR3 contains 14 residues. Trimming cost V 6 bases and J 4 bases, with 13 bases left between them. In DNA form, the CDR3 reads TGTGCCAGCTCCCTCACTAGGACTTACAATGAGCAGTTCTTC. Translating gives CASSLTRTYNEQFF.

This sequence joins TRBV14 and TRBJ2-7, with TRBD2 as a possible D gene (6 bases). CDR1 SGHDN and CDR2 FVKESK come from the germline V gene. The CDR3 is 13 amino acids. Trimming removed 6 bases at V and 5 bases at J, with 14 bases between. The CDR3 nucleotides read TGTGCCAGCAGAAGGAGGGTGTACGACGAGCAGTACTTC. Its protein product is CASRRRVYDEQYF.